This TCR beta chain was retrieved from a study of T cell repertoires in cytomegalovirus infection. Study as a whole: Peptides in the study included HLA-C-restricted and HLA-B-restricted CMV epitopes. An indication of both CMV infection and matching HLA type came from public TCR beta signatures.

As concerns this clonotype: The antigen is undetermined.

TCRdb re-called the reads through MiXCR, storing one row per CDR3 protein. The sample records about 220,000 distinct CDR3 sequences, 38% being singletons. Overall study results and limits: Adding up the frequency of public TCR beta families identified people who carried CMV plus the relevant HLA.

The sample was CD8+ T cells from cultured PBMCs, taken from culture after CMV antigen stimulation. This clonotype was obtained from a human donor in good health (CMV status not recorded). Some clones in this sample may be carry-over from other donors' samples.

The chain's CDR3 is CASSLGGAANTEAFF. The CDR3 DNA is TGTGCCAGCAGCTTGGGGGGGGCAGCGAACACTGAAGCTTTCTTT. The gene calls are TRBV7-2 and TRBJ1-1, with D tentatively TRBD1 (6 bases). Trimming cost V 3 bases and J 1 base, with 12 bases left between them. From germline, CDR1 is SGHTA and CDR2 FQGNSA. This CDR3 spans 15 amino acids. Supplemented by reference TRBV7-2 and TRBJ1-1, the full variable domain reads GAGVSQSPSNKVTEKGKDVELRCDPISGHTALYWYRQSLGQGLEFLIYFQGNSAPDKSGLPSDRFSAERTGGSVSTLTIQRTQQEDSAVYLCASSLGGAANTEAFFGQGTRLTVV.